The 30 T cell receptor beta chains given below trace back to one sample, sequenced in a study of cytomegalovirus exposure and HLA in healthy donors. The primer mix had 60 Vbeta and 13 Jbeta primers. Repertoires were generated with immunoSEQ multiplex PCR, while TCRdb's copy carries only in-frame clones and drops some. The sample holds 120,000 or so clones, 8% to 11% seen once. Sequencing was performed on PBMCs. These receptors were collected from a woman aged 18 to 35 in good health and CMV-seropositive.

This clone was seen only a few times. The chain links TRBV7-9 to TRBJ2-7, with D perhaps TRBD2 (7 bases). The CDR3 totals 18 residues. The ends were cut back, 4 bases at V and 0 bases at J, with 22 bases in the middle. CDR1 is SEHNR and CDR2 is FQNEAQ in the germline V gene (reference sequence). CDR3 residues: CASSSTARGRGSSYEQYF. DNA of the CDR3: TGTGCCAGCAGCTCAACAGCTCGAGGGAGGGGGAGCTCCTACGAGCAGTACTTC.

Ten or more counts support this clone. The genes are TRBV6-1 and TRBJ2-7; the match to TRBD2 covers 9 bases. The V segment lost 0 bases and the J segment 1 base; nucleotides outside the gene matches: 10. The germline V gene has CDR1 MNHNS and CDR2 SASEGT. The CDR3 sequence is 18 residues long. CDR3: CASSEAARLAGSSYEQYF. CDR3 nucleotides: TGTGCCAGCAGTGAAGCGGCGAGGCTAGCGGGGTCATCCTACGAGCAGTACTTC.

J is TRBJ2-3 and V is TRBV7-9, with TRBD2 as a possible D gene (5 bases). The CDR3 spans 14 residues. V was trimmed by 6 bases and J by 0 bases, leaving 10 bases between them. Germline-derived CDR1 and CDR2 are SEHNR and FQNEAQ (reference sequence). The CDR3 sequence: CASRNLASTDTQYF. In DNA, the CDR3 is TGTGCCAGCAGAAATTTAGCGAGCACAGATACGCAGTATTTT.

This clone has more than one count but fewer than ten. The chain recombines TRBV5-5 with TRBJ1-5; 8 nucleotides match TRBD1. V lost 0 bases to trimming and J lost 6 bases; unmatched junction nucleotides: 8. This CDR3 has 16 residues. The germline V gene has CDR1 SGHKS and CDR2 YYEKEE (reference sequence). The CDR3 loop reads CASSLGAGGWGQPQHF. CDR3 nucleotides: TGTGCCAGCAGCTTGGGGGCAGGGGGCTGGGGTCAGCCCCAGCATTTT.

On this clone: Given the absence of the conserved phenylalanine or tryptophan at the CDR3 end, a read error is likely. It is unclear where the CDR3 begins or ends on the DNA, so no DNA is shown, and the CDR3 is as TCRdb lists it. This chain uses TRBV2 with TRBJ2-7; the table gives TRBD2 as D, unverified against the DNA. Germline CDR1 and CDR2: SNHLY and FYNNEI. The length of the CDR3 is 13 amino acids, counting both ends. This CDR3 is CASSATILAAAIY.

This clone showed up just a few times. The chain uses TRBV15 and TRBJ2-3; 13 bases line up with TRBD2. Looked up from germline, CDR1 is LNHNV and CDR2 is YYDKDF (reference sequence). The CDR3 contains 16 residues. Losses at the gene ends were 1 base for V and 5 bases for J; bases not matched to a gene: 3. The CDR3: CATSRGTSGSVDTQYF. CDR3 sequence (DNA): TGTGCCACCAGCAGAGGGACTAGCGGGAGTGTAGATACGCAGTATTTT.

For the CDR3, the DNA is TGTGCCAGCAGCTTAGGAGTTAGCAATGAGCAGTTCTTC. It yields the protein CASSLGVSNEQFF. The chain links TRBV7-3 to TRBJ2-1; the D is unclear. CDR3 length: 13 residues. CDR1 is SGHTA, CDR2 FQGTGA, per germline. The V end was cut by 2 bases, the J end by 6 bases, with 8 bases between.

Only a few counts were recorded for this clone. The gene calls are TRBV7-2 and TRBJ2-1; a possible D gene is TRBD1 (6 bases). Deletions cut 3 bases from V and 8 bases from J, with 20 bases between. The CDR3 is 16 amino acids. Germline CDR1 reads SGHTA; CDR2 reads FQGNSA. The CDR3 sequence: CASSFGAQGLVDEQFF. The CDR3 DNA reads as TGTGCCAGCAGCTTCGGTGCTCAGGGGCTGGTGGATGAGCAGTTCTTC.

In its sample, this clone was seen a few times. This chain joins TRBV6-6 and TRBJ2-3, with D tentatively TRBD1 (6 bases). Germline values: CDR1 MNHNY, CDR2 SVGAGI (reference sequence). The CDR3 extends over 16 amino acids. Trimming pared 2 bases from V and 4 bases from J, leaving 16 bases between. The CDR3 DNA reads TGTGCCAGCAGTTACCCATATTGGGGGCACGCAGATACGCAGTATTTT. Amino acids: CASSYPYWGHADTQYF.

This clone was observed a handful of times. The gene calls are TRBV5-4 and TRBJ2-1, with 11 bases that match TRBD2. Unmatched junction bases numbered 7, after V lost 4 bases and J lost 4 bases. The length of the CDR3 is 16 residues. Germline CDR1 reads SGHNT; CDR2 reads YYREEE (reference sequence). The CDR3 region has the DNA TGTGCCAGCAGCCTGCCCGGGACTAGCGGATACAATGAGCAGTTCTTC. It specifies CASSLPGTSGYNEQFF. Based on the CDR3 plus reference TRBV5-4 and TRBJ2-1, the full variable domain is ETGVTQSPTHLIKTRGQQVTLRCSSQSGHNTVSWYQQALGQGPQFIFQYYREEENGRGNFPPRFSGLQFPNYSSELNVNALELDDSALYLCASSLPGTSGYNEQFFGPGTRLTVL.

CDR3 sequence: CASSLNRDQETQYF. Written as DNA, the CDR3 is TGTGCCAGCAGCTTAAATCGGGACCAAGAGACCCAGTACTTC. The chain is built from TRBV7-3 and TRBJ2-5; D is ambiguous. Deletions cut 1 base from V and 0 bases from J, with 6 bases between. Germline CDR1 is SGHTA and CDR2 is FQGTGA. The CDR3 sequence is 14 residues long.

The chain recombines TRBV2 with TRBJ2-1; maybe TRBD1 (6 bases). Deletions cut 4 bases from V and 7 bases from J, with 8 bases between. The CDR3 contains 12 residues. Germline lookup yields CDR1 SNHLY and CDR2 FYNNEI. The CDR3 sequence is CASSVRGNEQFF. In nucleotides, the CDR3 is TGTGCCAGCAGTGTGAGGGGGAATGAGCAGTTCTTC.

A word on this clone: Distinct nucleotide sequences in the sample also encode this CDR3. The rearrangement uses TRBV5-4 and TRBJ2-3; 7 bases match TRBD2. Per the germline V gene, CDR1 is SGHNT and CDR2 is YYREEE (reference sequence). Germline trimming cut 2 bases from V and 0 bases from J; bases unmatched to any gene: 3. The CDR3 spans 15 residues. This chain's CDR3 is CASSLGRGSTDTQYF. The CDR3 nucleotides are TGTGCCAGCAGCTTAGGGCGGGGGAGCACAGATACGCAGTATTTT.

Regarding this clone: The sample contains more than one DNA sequence encoding this CDR3. The CDR3 here is CASSVVTGYGYTF. The CDR3 coding sequence is TGTGCCAGCAGTGTTGTCACGGGCTATGGCTACACCTTC. The chain is built from TRBV6-5 and TRBJ1-2, with no clear D. The V gene's germline CDR1 is MNHEY and CDR2 SVGAGI. Between the trimmed V and J ends, which lost 5 bases and 4 bases, there was a span of 11 bases. The CDR3 loop spans 13 amino acids.

V and J are TRBV28 and TRBJ1-1; D gene unclear. Germline V lookup: CDR1 MDHEN, CDR2 SYDVKM. The V end lost 3 bases, the J end lost 6 bases, and 14 bases lay between the germline ends. The CDR3 is made up of 14 amino acids. The CDR3 bases are TGTGCCAGCAGTTTCTCAGTTGCGGGCTCTGAAGCTTTCTTT. Translating it yields CASSFSVAGSEAFF.

V is TRBV5-1 and J is TRBJ1-2; unclear D gene. Looked up from germline, CDR1 is SGHRS and CDR2 is YFSETQ. The CDR3 loop spans 13 amino acids. The V and J ends lost 4 bases and 8 bases respectively, with 15 bases between them. The CDR3 DNA sequence: TGCGCCAGCAGCCCCCACTTACTTGAGGGCTACACCTTC. Translation: CASSPHLLEGYTF.

This chain joins TRBV19 and TRBJ2-1; the D is unclear. In germline, CDR1 is LNHDA, CDR2 SQIVND (reference sequence). V lost 5 bases and J 4 bases, leaving 12 bases between the germline ends. The CDR3 length is 14 residues. The CDR3 protein is CASSPNPLYNEQFF. In DNA, the CDR3 is TGTGCCAGTAGTCCTAATCCCCTTTACAATGAGCAGTTCTTC.

This clone was detected a few times. The chain couples TRBV10-1 to TRBJ2-2; D might be TRBD1 (5 bases). This CDR3 is 15 amino acids long. The germline gives CDR1 WNHNN, CDR2 SYGVQD (reference sequence). The V gene lost 3 bases and the J gene lost 2 bases, with 10 bases spanning the gap. CDR3 amino acids: CASSDRVGNTGELFF. CDR3 DNA: TGCGCCAGCAGTGACAGGGTGGGAAACACCGGGGAGCTGTTTTTT.

Only a few counts were recorded for this clone. The J gene is TRBJ1-1, the V gene TRBV28; 7 nucleotides align to TRBD1. This CDR3 has 16 amino acids. Germline trimming cut 3 bases from V and 1 base from J; bases unmatched to any gene: 8. Germline V gene sequence: CDR1 MDHEN, CDR2 SYDVKM. The CDR3 sequence is CASSFYGTVANTEAFF. CDR3 nucleotide sequence: TGTGCCAGCAGTTTCTACGGGACAGTAGCGAACACTGAAGCTTTCTTT. The full variable domain, its missing parts supplied by reference TRBV28 and TRBJ1-1, is DVKVTQSSRYLVKRTGEKVFLECVQDMDHENMFWYRQDPGLGLRLIYFSYDVKMKEKGDIPEGYSVSREKKERFSLILESASTNQTSMYLCASSFYGTVANTEAFFGQGTRLTVV.

The chain joins TRBV2 to TRBJ2-7, with TRBD1 identical over 8 bases. This CDR3 has 14 residues. Unmatched junction bases numbered 11, after V lost 6 bases and J lost 7 bases. Per germline, CDR1 SNHLY and CDR2 FYNNEI. The CDR3 bases are TGTGCCAGCAGGGATGGACAGGGTCATATGGAGCAGTACTTC. This translates into CASRDGQGHMEQYF. Complete variable domain (other parts from reference TRBV2 and TRBJ2-7): EPEVTQTPSHQVTQMGQEVILRCVPISNHLYFYWYRQILGQKVEFLVSFYNNEISEKSEIFDDQFSVERPDGSNFTLKIRSTKLEDSAMYFCASRDGQGHMEQYFGPGTRLTVT.

This clone was found a few times. V usage is TRBV4-1 and J usage is TRBJ2-5; D ambiguous. With the DNA end fitting TRBJ2-7 better, the J assignment may be wrong. CDR1 and CDR2 from the germline V gene are MGHRA and YSYEKL. This CDR3 region has 13 residues. CDR3 DNA: TGCGCCAGCAGCCAAGAAGGCAGGTACGAGCAGTACTTC. As protein: CASSQEGRYEQYF.

V is TRBV7-9 and J is TRBJ2-5; 13 nucleotides line up with TRBD2. Trimming removed 5 bases from V and 5 bases from J; junction bases left unmatched: 11. The CDR3 spans 17 residues. From germline, CDR1 is SEHNR and CDR2 FQNEAQ (reference sequence). CDR3 nucleotide sequence: TGTGCCAGCAGCCCTGGACTAGCGGGAGTTGTATGGGAGACCCAGTACTTC. Protein product: CASSPGLAGVVWETQYF.

This clone was recorded a few times. This chain joins TRBV6-5 and TRBJ2-7; 9 bases agree with TRBD1. This CDR3 comprises 13 residues. V dropped 5 bases and J dropped 4; count of bases not matched to a gene: 3. Germline-derived CDR1 and CDR2 are MNHEY and SVGAGI. The CDR3, as DNA: TGTGCCAGCAGTGGGGACAGGGATTACGAGCAGTACTTC. As protein: CASSGDRDYEQYF.

This clone has just a few counts. The J gene is TRBJ2-1, the V gene TRBV27, with TRBD2 identical over 11 bases. The trim removed 4 bases at V and 3 bases at J, leaving 5 bases unmatched. Germline V gene data show CDR1 as MNHEY and CDR2 as SMNVEV (reference sequence). The CDR3 runs 16 residues. CDR3 sequence: CASSSPGLADYNEQFF. The CDR3 bases are TGTGCCAGCAGTTCCCCGGGACTAGCGGACTACAATGAGCAGTTCTTC.

This clone was seen a handful of times. The chain employs TRBV9 and TRBJ1-5, with a weak D call TRBD1 (5 bases). This CDR3 is 14 amino acids long. V was clipped by 6 bases and J by 3 bases, with 13 bases between them. Germline V gene data show CDR1 as SGDLS and CDR2 as YYNGEE. The CDR3 loop reads CASNPGGDNQPQHF. In nucleotides, the CDR3 is TGTGCCAGCAACCCCGGGGGGGACAATCAGCCCCAGCATTTT.

This clone was counted only a few times. The V and J genes are TRBV30 and TRBJ1-2; D remains unclear. V shed 2 bases and J shed 0 bases, with 13 bases lying between them. Germline values: CDR1 GTSNPN, CDR2 SVGIG (reference sequence). This CDR3 is 15 amino acids long. The chain's CDR3 is CAWSLGLTPNYGYTF. DNA for the CDR3: TGTGCCTGGAGTCTCGGTCTGACTCCTAACTATGGCTACACCTTC.

This clone was seen only once. The chain combines TRBV6-1 with TRBJ1-2; D unclear. CDR1 and CDR2 from the germline V gene are MNHNS and SASEGT. V dropped 6 bases and J dropped 4 bases, with 15 bases sitting between them. This CDR3 region has 14 residues. DNA for the CDR3: TGTGCCAGCAGAGACCCATTAAGGAGCTATGGCTACACCTTC. Its translation: CASRDPLRSYGYTF.

The chain couples TRBV9 to TRBJ2-3; D gene unclear. The CDR3 spans 15 residues. Trimming cost V 7 bases and J 8 bases, with 23 bases left between them. CDR1 SGDLS and CDR2 YYNGEE come from the germline V gene. The CDR3 region is CASSDGSFGAGTQYF. The CDR3 DNA is TGTGCCAGCTCCGATGGTAGTTTTGGAGCCGGTACGCAGTATTTT. Combining the CDR3 with reference TRBV9 and TRBJ2-3 gives the whole variable domain DSGVTQTPKHLITATGQRVTLRCSPRSGDLSVYWYQQSLDQGLQFLIQYYNGEERAKGNILERFSAQQFPDLHSELNLSSLELGDSALYFCASSDGSFGAGTQYFGPGTRLTVL.

V and J are TRBV6-6 and TRBJ2-7; a possible D gene is TRBD2 (6 bases). The germline V and J ends were trimmed by 5 bases and 4 bases, with 9 bases remaining between them. This CDR3 comprises 12 residues. The germline CDR1 and CDR2 sequences are MNHNY and SVGAGI (reference sequence). In nucleotides, the CDR3 is TGTGCCAGCAGTACGGAGGGGTACGAGCAGTACTTC. It translates to CASSTEGYEQYF.

This clone was found a few times. The chain uses TRBV9 and TRBJ1-2; 9 positions match TRBD1. The V segment lost 4 bases and the J segment 5 bases; nucleotides outside the gene matches: 9. The CDR3 length is 15 residues. Germline V CDR1 and CDR2: SGDLS, YYNGEE. CDR3 DNA: TGTGCCAGCAGCCCAAACGCCGGGACAGGGTATGGCTACACCTTC. This gives the protein CASSPNAGTGYGYTF.